Shown below are 27 T cell receptor beta chains from a single sample sequenced in a study of blood T cell repertoires in COVID-19. Sequenced by immunoSEQ multiplex PCR; TCRdb stores in-frame clones only, minus some. The table has 150,000 or so clones, about 86% seen once. Input material: peripheral blood. Every receptor here comes from a woman older than 75 with acute or convalescent COVID-19.

The CDR3 DNA reads TGTGCCATCAGTGCAAACGGGAACACTGAAGCTTTCTTT. The encoded protein is CAISANGNTEAFF. The chain has TRBV10-3 and TRBJ1-1; D is undetermined. Between the trimmed V and J ends, which lost 4 bases and 1 base, there was a span of 7 bases. Germline CDR1 ENHRY, CDR2 SYGVKD. The CDR3 covers 13 residues.

This clone appeared once. Other DNA sequences in the sample encode the same CDR3. This sequence joins TRBV18 and TRBJ1-5; 7 bases map to TRBD1. The junction had 4 bases not matched to a gene; V was cut back by 3 bases and J by 2 bases. This CDR3 is 15 amino acids long. Germline V gives CDR1 KGHSH, CDR2 LQKENI. The CDR3 sequence is CASSPQGGGNQPQHF. In DNA form, the CDR3 reads TGTGCCAGCTCACCGCAGGGGGGTGGCAATCAGCCCCAGCATTTT.

The chain carries TRBV28 and TRBJ1-6; 11 bases map to TRBD1. CDR3 length: 15 amino acids. The germline V gene has CDR1 MDHEN and CDR2 SYDVKM. Trimming took 5 bases from V and 9 from J; bases not matched to a gene: 6. The CDR3 here is CASSKSGQGGSPLHF. The CDR3 bases are TGTGCCAGCAGTAAATCGGGACAGGGGGGTTCACCCCTCCACTTT. The whole variable domain, remainder taken from reference TRBV28 and TRBJ1-6, is DVKVTQSSRYLVKRTGEKVFLECVQDMDHENMFWYRQDPGLGLRLIYFSYDVKMKEKGDIPEGYSVSREKKERFSLILESASTNQTSMYLCASSKSGQGGSPLHFGNGTRLTVT.

This clone was seen just once. The chain combines TRBV19 with TRBJ1-2, with a possible D match to TRBD1 (5 bases). Between the trimmed V and J ends, which lost 5 bases and 6 bases, there was a span of 16 bases. Germline-derived CDR1 and CDR2 are LNHDA and SQIVND (reference sequence). There are 14 residues in the CDR3. The CDR3 coding sequence is TGTGCCAGTAGTCTGAGGGGCCGCGGGAATGGCTACACCTTC. It is translated as CASSLRGRGNGYTF.

The CDR3 DNA sequence: TGCGCCAGCAGCCCCCAACAGGCCTCAAGTTCTGGCTACACCTTC. Protein product: CASSPQQASSSGYTF. The chain is built from TRBV5-1 and TRBJ1-2; D might be TRBD1 (5 bases). This CDR3 comprises 15 residues. Germline V gene lookup returns CDR1 SGHRS and CDR2 YFSETQ. V was shortened by 4 bases and J by 7 bases, with 20 bases between the two germline ends.

The chain recombines TRBV7-8 with TRBJ2-3; maybe TRBD1 (6 bases). V lost 5 bases and J 0 bases, leaving 6 bases between the germline ends. There are 13 residues in the CDR3. Looked up from germline, CDR1 is SGHVS and CDR2 is FQNEAQ. The CDR3 is CASSGQSTDTQYF. The CDR3 bases are TGTGCCAGCAGCGGACAGAGCACAGATACGCAGTATTTT.

The V gene is TRBV19, the J gene TRBJ1-2; 7 nucleotides line up with TRBD1. The CDR3 is 14 residues long. CDR1 and CDR2 (germline): LNHDA, SQIVND (reference sequence). Trimming cost V 6 bases and J 6 bases; bases outside gene matches: 10. CDR3 nucleotide sequence: TGTGCCAGTAGCGTTACCGGGACAGCGCATGGCTACACCTTC. Translated: CASSVTGTAHGYTF.

The rearrangement uses TRBV7-2 and TRBJ1-1; D is uncertain. The V end lost 1 base, the J end lost 0 bases, and 9 bases lay between the germline ends. This CDR3 has 15 amino acids. Germline CDR1 and CDR2: SGHTA and FQGNSA. CDR3 nucleotide sequence: TGTGCCAGCAGCTTAGGTAGCACGTTGAACACTGAAGCTTTCTTT. As protein: CASSLGSTLNTEAFF.

The V gene is TRBV2, the J gene TRBJ1-4; no clear D. V was cut by 2 bases and J by 8 bases, with 15 bases left in between. Germline CDR1 reads SNHLY; CDR2 reads FYNNEI. This CDR3 spans 15 amino acids. Written as DNA, the CDR3 is TGTGCCAGCAGTGAACGGGGTGGGGAATGGGAAAAACTGTTTTTT. Translated: CASSERGGEWEKLFF. Using reference TRBV2 and TRBJ1-4 for the parts outside the CDR3, the full variable domain is EPEVTQTPSHQVTQMGQEVILRCVPISNHLYFYWYRQILGQKVEFLVSFYNNEISEKSEIFDDQFSVERPDGSNFTLKIRSTKLEDSAMYFCASSERGGEWEKLFFGSGTQLSVL.

V is TRBV7-2 and J is TRBJ2-7; 7 bases agree with TRBD2. Germline V gene lookup returns CDR1 SGHTA and CDR2 FQGNSA. V dropped 1 base and J dropped 7; count of bases not matched to a gene: 10. The CDR3 loop spans 15 amino acids. This CDR3 is CASSLVRELTREQYF. CDR3 bases: TGTGCCAGCAGCTTAGTGCGGGAGTTGACCCGGGAGCAGTACTTC.

A few counts support this clone. The chain links TRBV10-3 to TRBJ1-3; unclear D gene. The CDR3 extends over 15 amino acids. CDR1 and CDR2 from the germline V gene are ENHRY and SYGVKD. V was cut by 3 bases and J by 6 bases, with 15 bases left in between. CDR3 loop: CAISDPGKGANTIYF. CDR3 nucleotides: TGTGCCATCAGTGATCCGGGGAAGGGTGCAAACACCATATATTTT.

This chain uses TRBV2 with TRBJ2-7; 10 nucleotides align to TRBD1. Trimming cost V 6 bases and J 3 bases; bases outside gene matches: 14. CDR3 length: 17 residues. Germline V gene data show CDR1 as SNHLY and CDR2 as FYNNEI. The CDR3 loop is CASRTGQGSGSYYEQYF. The CDR3, as DNA: TGTGCCAGCAGGACGGGACAGGGGTCTGGTTCCTACTACGAGCAGTACTTC.

This chain connects TRBV27 to TRBJ2-2; 7 bases line up with TRBD2. Germline CDR1 and CDR2: MNHEY and SMNVEV (reference sequence). J gave up 0 bases and V 7 bases, and 8 bases lay outside the gene matches. This CDR3 contains 16 residues. CDR3 in DNA: TGTGCCAGCACCCTTACTAGCGTTTCGAACACCGGGGAGCTGTTTTTT. This gives the protein CASTLTSVSNTGELFF.

Of note for this clone: Additional DNA sequences in this sample encode the identical CDR3. The chain recombines TRBV7-3 with TRBJ1-1; tentative D call: TRBD1 (5 bases). Deletions cut 2 bases from V and 1 base from J, with 5 bases between. The CDR3 sequence is 13 residues long. CDR1 SGHTA and CDR2 FQGTGA come from the germline V gene. Here the CDR3 DNA reads TGTGCCAGCAGCTTAGGACAGAACACTGAAGCTTTCTTT. Protein: CASSLGQNTEAFF. Complete variable domain (other parts from reference TRBV7-3 and TRBJ1-1): GAGVSQTPSNKVTEKGKYVELRCDPISGHTALYWYRQSLGQGPEFLIYFQGTGAADDSGLPNDRFFAVRPEGSVSTLKIQRTERGDSAVYLCASSLGQNTEAFFGQGTRLTVV.

The V and J genes are TRBV7-6 and TRBJ1-3; no definite D call. Trimming cost V 2 bases and J 2 bases, with 16 bases left between them. The CDR3 has 17 residues. From germline, CDR1 is SGHVS and CDR2 FNYEAQ. CDR3 sequence: CASSLFDGRGTGNTIYF. The CDR3 DNA reads as TGTGCCAGCAGCTTATTTGACGGCCGAGGTACTGGAAACACCATATATTTT.

This chain joins TRBV4-3 and TRBJ2-7, with 10 bases lining up with TRBD1. Germline V gene data show CDR1 as LGHNA and CDR2 as YSLEER. The trim removed 3 bases at V and 4 bases at J, leaving 6 bases unmatched. CDR3 size: 15 residues. CDR3 sequence reads: CASSHNDRGLYEQYF. The CDR3 bases are TGCGCCAGCAGCCACAATGACAGGGGGCTTTACGAGCAGTACTTC.

This clone was found a few times. The gene calls are TRBV10-3 and TRBJ1-4; D gene uncertain. Germline values: CDR1 ENHRY, CDR2 SYGVKD. This CDR3 is built from 20 residues. Trimming cost V 0 bases and J 0 bases, with 20 bases left between them. CDR3 DNA: TGTGCCATCAGTGAGTCGATGTTTTCGCACTACGGGACAACTAATGAAAAACTGTTTTTT. This codes for CAISESMFSHYGTTNEKLFF.

The chain links TRBV7-3 to TRBJ2-1; D possibly corresponds to TRBD1 (7 bases). V gave up 1 base and J gave up 7 bases, with 17 bases separating them. Germline V CDR1 and CDR2: SGHTA, FQGTGA. CDR3 length equals 16 residues. The CDR3 is CASSLIAAGGPNEQFF. DNA for the CDR3: TGTGCCAGCAGCTTAATAGCTGCAGGGGGGCCAAATGAGCAGTTCTTC.

Of note for this clone: Other DNA sequences in this sample translate to the same CDR3. This sequence joins TRBV6-5 and TRBJ2-7, with TRBD2 matching over 15 bases. Germline V gene lookup returns CDR1 MNHEY and CDR2 SVGAGI. V dropped 4 bases and J dropped 4; count of bases not matched to a gene: 2. CDR3 length: 15 amino acids. The CDR3: CASSSGLAGGYEQYF. CDR3 nucleotide sequence: TGTGCCAGCAGTTCGGGACTAGCGGGGGGATACGAGCAGTACTTC.

The chain is built from TRBV7-2 and TRBJ1-3; possible D gene TRBD1, 5 bases. V was trimmed by 4 bases and J by 3 bases, leaving 19 bases between them. The CDR3 runs 17 residues. CDR1 is SGHTA, CDR2 FQGNSA, per germline. DNA of the CDR3: TGTGCCAGCAGCTCGCGGTGGGCAAGGGGTTATGGAAACACCATATATTTT. Protein sequence: CASSSRWARGYGNTIYF.

The genes are TRBV6-5 and TRBJ1-2; 11 bases map to TRBD1. The germline V gene has CDR1 MNHEY and CDR2 SVGAGI. V was clipped by 6 bases and J by 3 bases; unmatched bases: 6. The CDR3 totals 15 residues. The DNA for the CDR3 is TGTGCCAGCAGGCAGACGGGACAGGGGGACTATGGCTACACCTTC. It specifies CASRQTGQGDYGYTF.

This clone was detected once. The rearrangement uses TRBV5-6 and TRBJ2-2, with TRBD1 matching 12 bases. This CDR3 is 19 amino acids long. V gave up 3 bases and J gave up 5 bases; unmatched junction bases: 14. Germline values: CDR1 SGHDT, CDR2 YYEEEE. The CDR3 coding sequence is TGTGCCAGCAGCTCCTTCATTTTCCGGGACAGGGGGCGAACCGGGGAGCTGTTTTTT. It is translated as CASSSFIFRDRGRTGELFF.

This chain links TRBV5-5 with TRBJ1-5; the D gene is possibly TRBD1 (5 bases). Germline V gene lookup returns CDR1 SGHKS and CDR2 YYEKEE (reference sequence). The CDR3 sequence is 15 residues long. V lost 3 bases and J lost 0, with 10 bases in between. CDR3 DNA sequence: TGTGCCAGCAGCTCAGGGACTTATAGCAATCAGCCCCAGCATTTT. It yields the protein CASSSGTYSNQPQHF.

This clone was seen more than once but under ten times. In DNA form, the CDR3 reads TGCGCCAGCAGCCAAGCCCCGGGGTCTAATGAAAAACTGTTTTTT. Encoded protein: CASSQAPGSNEKLFF. The gene calls are TRBV4-1 and TRBJ1-4; D unclear. Deletions cut 1 base from V and 3 bases from J, with 9 bases between. Germline CDR1 MGHRA, CDR2 YSYEKL. The CDR3 contains 15 residues.

This clone was seen only once. CDR3 protein: CASSLRGGGGYTF. The CDR3 DNA reads TGTGCCAGCAGTTTACGGGGAGGAGGCGGCTACACCTTC. The rearrangement joins TRBV27 to TRBJ1-2; D not resolved. The CDR3 sequence is 13 residues long. Per germline, CDR1 MNHEY and CDR2 SMNVEV (reference sequence). Trimming shortened V by 2 bases and J by 8 bases, and 12 bases separated the two germline ends.

The chain has TRBV3-1 (or the pseudogene TRBV3-2) and TRBJ1-1, with TRBD1 matching over 8 bases. CDR3 length equals 19 residues. The germline V gene has CDR1 LGHDT and CDR2 YNNKEL (reference sequence). J gave up 0 bases and V 1 base, and 13 bases lay outside the gene matches. CDR3 nucleotide sequence: TGTGCCAGCAGCCAAGTTTGGGTCAGGGGGCGCTCCCTGAACACTGAAGCTTTCTTT. Protein sequence: CASSQVWVRGRSLNTEAFF.

The gene calls are TRBV5-1 and TRBJ2-7; D not resolved. Germline values: CDR1 SGHRS, CDR2 YFSETQ. The CDR3 loop spans 15 amino acids. Trimming removed 0 bases from V and 2 bases from J, with 12 bases in between. CDR3 sequence (DNA): TGCGCCAGCAGCTTGGGTCCCGACGGAGCCTACGAGCAGTACTTC. This translates into CASSLGPDGAYEQYF.